This TCR beta chain was sequenced during a study of cytomegalovirus exposure and HLA in healthy donors (dated by TCRdb to about 2017). For the wider study: An earlier analysis of under 600 of the donors reported 250 to 300 Gb of sequence data and more than 90 million unique TCR beta sequences from about 179 million T cells. An early release that covered about 600 HLA-typed donors contained about 290 gigabases of sequencing data and about 84 million unique TCR sequences. Of the roughly 390 genotyped donors, about 80% fell in the genetic ancestry cluster associated with self-reported Caucasian donors. The study was designed to test whether signatures of past pathogen exposure could be identified by cataloging public T cell receptors. The T cell repertoires of several hundred subjects were profiled by immunosequencing and related to cytomegalovirus serostatus. Along with the roughly 710-subject first cohort, a separate validation cohort of roughly 110 different subjects was used. To predict cytomegalovirus infection status, the study combined high-throughput TCR immunosequencing, statistical association of individual TCRs with disease status, and machine learning. In a later analysis, previously published TCR beta repertoires from roughly 710 donors were re-analyzed and high-resolution HLA genotyping was added so that TCR occurrence patterns could be studied. The later analysis used no new phenotypic data to find candidate immune exposures, relying instead on TCR beta sequences and their occurrence across donors. An earlier analysis of approximately 630 of the donors applied high-throughput TCR beta sequencing to assess whether each TCR beta V gene segment acted as functional or pseudogenic. Donor age, sex, ethnicity and CMV serostatus were collected together with the repertoire data. A later genetic analysis used genome-wide SNP genotypes for about 55% of the 666 donors, treating that subset as a discovery cohort. All discovery cohort repertoires had been generated using a single sequencing platform. Class I and class II HLA loci were covered by the typing at four-digit resolution. The number of donors typed differed by locus, with about 620-630 for A, B, C, DRB1 and DQB1, around 500 for DQA1, 600 to 610 for DPA1, and around 460 for DPB1. A few DR-DQ haplotypes were handled as single units for association and clustering because linkage in the cohort was strong. On average, roughly 240,000 unique TCR beta nucleotide sequences were sequenced per donor among 350 to 400 genotyped donors of the cohort, with 15% to 20% of those sequences being non-productive.

Results the study describes overall, beyond this receptor: Three of the identified cytomegalovirus-associated TCR beta chains were confirmed in vitro to be specific for cytomegalovirus antigens. In an earlier analysis of 500 to 650 of the donors, most TCR beta V segments appeared in productive rearrangements about 87% or about 30% of the time, broadly matching IMGT annotations. In a later genetic analysis, a missense DCLRE1C variant was associated with V-gene and J-gene trimming of TCR beta chains, and the association was replicated in an independent cohort. A further reported finding was that TCR beta sequences accurately predicted the HLA-A and HLA-B alleles for most subjects in the first cohort. When HLA alleles, especially DR and DQ, strongly co-occurred, TCR associations were difficult to assign to individual alleles. The sequencing pipeline was judged likely to have produced a cluster of highly shared sequence variants as a technical artifact. A later analysis found that most CMV-associated TCR beta chains appeared HLA-restricted, with HLA associations seemingly driven largely by CMV exposure. Most TCR sequences were seen in very few donors, while some public TCRs were found in many individuals. A later analysis associated 16,951 TCR beta sequences with specific HLA alleles at a false discovery rate of 0.05. Presence/absence analyses assumed roughly uniform sequencing depth across donors, an assumption that may not hold. Because some donors lacked HLA typing at each locus, the association tests relied only on the typed subset. In a later genetic analysis, fewer N-insertions in productive TCRs were reported among donors in an Asian-associated ancestry cluster than the roughly 700-donor mean. According to a later analysis, TCR association rates differed among HLA loci, with DRB1 alleles showing the most associated TCRs and HLA-C alleles showing the fewest. According to a later analysis, parvovirus B19, influenza, CMV and Epstein-Barr virus appeared linked to several top co-occurrence clusters. Immune exposure information for the cohort was limited to CMV serostatus. It was suggested by the authors that the approach could potentially be generalized to other disease states and immunological phenotypes. Linkage disequilibrium might explain the correlated functional status among segregating V segments, but an unknown experimental factor could not be excluded. The classifier was reported to diagnose cytomegalovirus status with high specificity and sensitivity in both the original and validation cohorts. Compared with equally common non-associated chains, HLA-associated TCR beta chains in a later analysis were more clonally expanded and had lower generation probabilities. This cohort had only TCR beta chains sequenced, and the lack of alpha or paired-chain data limited which features could be detected. Because counts were too low, 15 or so rarely observed V segments, including chromosome 9 orphons, were excluded from the earlier analysis of 500 to 700 of the donors. Some IMGT-functional V segments, including TRBV6-2 and TRBV6-3, could not be told apart with the 87-base-pair reads, so those segments were excluded. In the study, some 160 TCR beta chains were listed as associated with cytomegalovirus.

Notes on this clone: The target of this receptor is not known. It has no much larger one-base neighbor in the sample; base qualities were not kept.

The library was prepared using the immunoSEQ multiplex PCR assay. A mixture of 60 forward primers for TCR Vbeta segments and 13 reverse primers for TCR Jbeta segments was used in the multiplex PCR. Amplification of the CDR3 region of rearranged TCR beta genes was performed with a multiplex PCR assay on genomic DNA. The amplified TCR beta libraries were sequenced on the Illumina HiSeq System as 87-base-pair reads. Processing in the source paper ran as follows. In a later analysis, 77 million or so unique TCR beta chains were counted across the 650 to 700 repertoires, and roughly 10 million of these chains were shared by at least two donors. To remove PCR and sequencing errors, raw reads were error-corrected and collapsed into unique sequences using a nearest-neighbor algorithm that merged closely related sequences. CDR3 sequences were aligned to IMGT reference sequences to assign V, D and J gene segments. For a sequence to be retained, at least a six-nucleotide match to both a V gene segment and a J gene segment was required. A rearrangement counted as productive if the CDR3 had no stop codons and remained in frame with V and J, and every other rearrangement counted as non-productive. Following IMGT convention, CDR3 was defined as the stretch from the second conserved V-encoded cysteine to the conserved J-encoded phenylalanine. The earlier analysis of 550 to 650 of the donors excluded any sequence lacking an unambiguous match to a single V gene segment. In an earlier analysis of a few hundred of the donors, V segments were called functional above 56.7% productive rearrangements and were called segregating when the between-donor standard deviation exceeded 5%. A statistical classification framework was built to diagnose cytomegalovirus status from the catalog of TCR beta chain sequences. V and J gene assignment, in a later analysis, came from comparing TCR nucleotide sequences with IMGT/GENE-DB human TR gene sequences. Using the TCRdist pipeline, a later analysis assigned CDR3 sequences along with most-parsimonious VDJ recombination scenarios. In a later analysis, every TCR beta chain was defined by the combination of its CDR3 amino acid sequence and its V-gene family, and reads without a unique V-gene family were dropped. In a later analysis, around 600 highly shared, low-generation-probability nucleotide sequences were removed to address suspected cross-contamination and a sequencing artifact. A later analysis calculated a clonal expansion index for each public chain from normalized within-repertoire ranks of inferred template counts. In a later analysis, generation probabilities were computed using a VDJ recombination model fitted to out-of-frame rearrangements, and the results were checked against IGoR. A later analysis scored TCR-TCR, TCR-HLA and TCR-CMV co-occurrence with hypergeometric tests, applying a repertoire-size bias correction to TCR pairs. To estimate false discovery rates, a later analysis permuted the HLA or CMV assignments 20 times. In a later analysis, co-occurring TCRs were grouped using DBSCAN, with TCRdist sequence similarity added in when clustering inside HLA-allele-positive subsets. Repertoires with fewer than 30,000 or more than 120,000 public chains were left out of co-occurrence clustering, as were about 5 repertoires with anomalous nucleotide sharing. TCRdb obtained this table from immuneACCESS and retained in-frame rearrangements with V and J assigned. These tables miss some clones; where compared with another copy, unresolved V genes account for less than half of the shortfall, and the remainder is unexplained. That table furnishes V, J and clone size, whereas the DNA furnished D and trimming. This sample comprises roughly 110,000 clones, 55% to 65% of them detected only once. The top ten constitute about 2% of the sample.

The cohort comprised several hundred healthy bone marrow donors. Cohort members were all nominally healthy when sampled, although unrecorded immune exposures were likely present. The donor was CMV seronegative and belonged to the group of over 300 seronegative cohort members. Each donor provided a peripheral blood sample, and peripheral blood mononuclear cells were used for TCR beta sequencing. Genomic DNA was extracted from the blood cell samples with the Qiagen DNeasy Blood Extraction Kit. V loses 5 bases of germline sequence and J loses 6 bases, and the interval between the two ends is 17 bases. The CDR3 sequence holds 15 residues, the cysteine and phenylalanine included. Only the CDR3 region is kept as DNA, spanning 45 bases read in frame from base 1. For CDR1 and CDR2, the germline V gene lists MNHNS and SASEGT.

The rearranged chain carries TRBV6-1 and TRBJ1-5; too little of a D gene remains to name it. The TCR was taken from a woman in her twenties or thirties in good health and CMV-seronegative. The sequenced sample was PBMCs. The CDR3 protein sequence reads: CASSSGLTLPQPQHF. Read as DNA, the sequence is TGTGCCAGCAGTAGTGGACTTACTCTCCCTCAGCCCCAGCATTTT.